This TCR beta chain is from a study of early T cells in non-severe SARS-CoV-2 infection. Study-wide context: Bulk RNA from unsorted whole blood was sequenced; chains were unpaired.

J was trimmed by 4 bases and V by 3 bases; bases with no gene match: 0. CDR3 size: 13 residues. Germline V gene data show CDR1 as SGHTA and CDR2 as FQGNSA. In this sample, this clonotype turned up many times. Individual cDNA molecules received unique molecular identifiers. Each CDR3 protein is one row after TCRdb ran MiXCR on the 5' RACE reads. The sample has about 32,000 distinct CDR3 sequences, around 3.9% seen once. The sequenced sample consisted of whole blood. This sequence was found in an adult who was a healthcare worker with PCR-confirmed SARS-CoV-2 infection or an uninfected control (not recorded which). The chain carries TRBV7-2 and TRBJ2-4; TRBD2 matches at 7 bases. CDR3 sequence: CASSFSGKNIQYF. For the CDR3, the DNA is TGTGCCAGCAGCTTTAGCGGGAAAAACATTCAGTACTTC.